The 24 T cell receptor beta chains presented below share a single source sample, sequenced in a study of blood T cells in healthy people across ages. A sample-barcoded 5' primer and a J-beta primer mix were used in a second PCR of roughly 7 to 12 cycles. TCRdb passed the 5' RACE reads through MiXCR, listing each CDR3 protein once. The table records about 780,000 distinct CDR3 sequences, about a quarter of them present only once. The same sample was also used in a study of T cells of mothers and their children.

The material sequenced was blood. The receptors originated from a boy younger than 18 in good health.

The sample holds many counts of this clonotype. This chain joins TRBV20-1 and TRBJ1-6; no clear D gene. Per the germline V gene, CDR1 is DFQATT and CDR2 is SNEGSKA (reference sequence). The CDR3 consists of 15 residues. Trimming shortened V by 2 bases and J by 6 bases, and 14 bases separated the two germline ends. As DNA, the CDR3 is TGCAGTGCTAGAAGCCCAACGGCCGCTAATTCACCCCTCCACTTT. Translating gives CSARSPTAANSPLHF.

The chain links TRBV5-6 to TRBJ2-7; D is unclear. The CDR3 sequence is 16 residues long. Germline CDR1 reads SGHDT; CDR2 reads YYEEEE. The germline V and J ends were trimmed by 0 bases and 2 bases, with 15 bases remaining between them. The CDR3 sequence: CASSLGAGLHTYEQYF. The CDR3 bases are TGTGCCAGCAGCTTGGGGGCCGGGTTACATACCTACGAGCAGTACTTC.

This chain joins TRBV11-2 and TRBJ2-3, with a tentative D call TRBD1 (6 bases). Trimming cost V 4 bases and J 2 bases, with 13 bases left between them. The germline V gene encodes CDR1 SGHAT and CDR2 FQNNGV. This CDR3 has 15 residues. The CDR3 DNA reads as TGTGCCAGCAGCTCTACACAGGGCGACACAGATACGCAGTATTTT. This gives the protein CASSSTQGDTDTQYF.

In this sample, this clonotype turned up a few times. V gene TRBV5-1 combines with J gene TRBJ1-5; the D gene is possibly TRBD1 (6 bases). Trimming cost V 5 bases and J 1 base, with 13 bases left between them. Germline CDR1 and CDR2: SGHRS and YFSETQ. The CDR3 is made up of 15 amino acids. CDR3 sequence: CASSPRGESNQPQHF. The CDR3 DNA follows: TGCGCCAGCAGTCCAAGGGGGGAGAGCAATCAGCCCCAGCATTTT.

The chain carries TRBV12-3 or TRBV12-4 and TRBJ1-5, with D unresolved. The CDR3 runs to 13 residues. V was shortened by 7 bases and J by 6 bases, with 13 bases between the two germline ends. In DNA form, the CDR3 reads TGTGCCAGCACCCGGCAGGCGGCTCAGCCCCAGCATTTT. Translating gives CASTRQAAQPQHF.

The chain recombines TRBV15 with TRBJ2-7; 7 bases map to TRBD1. J was trimmed by 2 bases and V by 3 bases; bases with no gene match: 7. This CDR3 is built from 15 residues. The germline CDR1 and CDR2 sequences are LNHNV and YYDKDF (reference sequence). Here the CDR3 DNA reads TGTGCCACCAGCAGCCGGGACAGCCTCACCTACGAGCAGTACTTC. Its translation: CATSSRDSLTYEQYF.

This clonotype has only a few counts. The chain joins TRBV5-1 to TRBJ2-3; 14 positions match TRBD2. Germline V gene lookup returns CDR1 SGHRS and CDR2 YFSETQ. With 6 bases clipped from V and 3 bases from J, the junction kept 6 bases outside the gene matches. CDR3 length equals 16 residues. CDR3 nucleotide sequence: TGCGCCAGCATACCCGGGACTAGCGGGAGAACAGATACGCAGTATTTT. Protein: CASIPGTSGRTDTQYF.

This clonotype turned up a few times. The rearrangement uses TRBV24-1 and TRBJ2-1; D gene uncertain. The V end was cut by 4 bases, the J end by 2 bases, with 14 bases between. CDR3 length: 16 amino acids. Germline CDR1 and CDR2: KGHDR and SFDVKD. The CDR3 sequence: CATSDETERPYNEQFF. The CDR3 region has the DNA TGTGCCACCAGTGACGAGACGGAACGACCCTACAATGAGCAGTTCTTC.

This clonotype was observed a few times. The V and J genes are TRBV28 and TRBJ2-7; possible D gene TRBD2, 5 bases. This CDR3 is built from 15 residues. Germline loops: CDR1 MDHEN, CDR2 SYDVKM. Trimming took off 3 bases at V and 0 bases at J, with 12 bases between the two ends. CDR3 bases: TGTGCCAGCAGTTTTCAACATGCGGGCTCCTACGAGCAGTACTTC. It specifies CASSFQHAGSYEQYF.

This chain uses TRBV27 with TRBJ1-4; possibly TRBD1 for D (6 bases). With 6 bases removed from V and 0 bases from J, the gap between germline ends came to 11 bases. The CDR3 covers 15 residues. Per the germline V gene, CDR1 is MNHEY and CDR2 is SMNVEV (reference sequence). CDR3 DNA sequence: TGTGCCAGCAGGGGGGCGGCGGCAACTAATGAAAAACTGTTTTTT. Protein sequence: CASRGAAATNEKLFF.

The sample holds a few counts of this clonotype. V is TRBV4-1 and J is TRBJ2-5; D possibly corresponds to TRBD1 (6 bases). The V end was cut by 4 bases, the J end by 2 bases, with 17 bases between. CDR1 and CDR2 from the germline V gene are MGHRA and YSYEKL. CDR3 length equals 16 residues. CDR3 sequence (DNA): TGCGCCAGCAGCCGGGCGACAGGATTACGGCAAGAGACCCAGTACTTC. Translated: CASSRATGLRQETQYF.

CDR3 in DNA: TGTGCCAGCAGCTCAGGACTGGTACGTGTGCAGTACTTC. Encoded protein: CASSSGLVRVQYF. This rearrangement joins TRBV11-2 to TRBJ2-7; TRBD2 is a possible D gene (5 bases). V lost 4 bases and J 9 bases, leaving 16 bases between the germline ends. The V gene's germline CDR1 is SGHAT and CDR2 FQNNGV. CDR3 length equals 13 residues.

The CDR3 region has the DNA TGTGCCAGCAGCCACAAAGATAGCTCCTACGAACAGTACTTC. It translates to CASSHKDSSYEQYF. This chain joins TRBV3-1 and TRBJ2-5, with D hard to call. Germline V gene lookup returns CDR1 LGHDT and CDR2 YNNKEL (reference sequence). Trimming cost V 3 bases and J 11 bases, with 19 bases left between them. This CDR3 has 14 amino acids.

This clonotype was detected a few times. Here the CDR3 DNA reads TGTGCCAGCAGCCGGGGACTAGCGGGGGCAGAGACCCAGTACTTC. Residues: CASSRGLAGAETQYF. The V and J genes are TRBV5-5 and TRBJ2-5, with TRBD2 matching 14 bases. Germline V gives CDR1 SGHKS, CDR2 YYEKEE (reference sequence). The CDR3 has 15 residues. J was trimmed by 4 bases and V by 4 bases; bases with no gene match: 3.

The chain joins TRBV9 to TRBJ2-5; TRBD2 is a possible D gene (6 bases). The end of the DNA fits TRBJ2-1 better, so the J call may be wrong. Germline V gives CDR1 SGDLS, CDR2 YYNGEE. There are 13 residues in the CDR3. The CDR3 is CASSETQRDEQFF. CDR3 nucleotide sequence: TGTGCCAGCAGCGAGACCCAGCGGGATGAGCAGTTCTTC.

This chain uses TRBV11-2 with TRBJ2-7, with 11 nucleotides matching TRBD1. The CDR3 runs 15 residues. Germline trimming cut 5 bases from V and 5 bases from J; bases unmatched to any gene: 8. Germline V gene data show CDR1 as SGHAT and CDR2 as FQNNGV. CDR3 region: CASSHRGTGGNEQYF. CDR3 nucleotide sequence: TGTGCCAGCAGCCACCGAGGGACAGGGGGTAACGAGCAGTACTTC.

This clonotype was picked up a small number of times. The V gene is TRBV27, the J gene TRBJ2-7; D may be TRBD2 (5 bases). Germline lookup yields CDR1 MNHEY and CDR2 SMNVEV (reference sequence). Between the trimmed V and J ends, which lost 1 base and 3 bases, there was a span of 10 bases. The CDR3 spans 14 residues. The DNA for the CDR3 is TGTGCCAGCAGTTTATATCGGGGAAACTACGAGCAGTACTTC. Amino acid sequence: CASSLYRGNYEQYF.

This clonotype has just a few counts. The chain uses TRBV7-9 and TRBJ2-5; 13 positions match TRBD2. Germline CDR1 reads SEHNR; CDR2 reads FQNEAQ (reference sequence). The CDR3 extends over 19 amino acids. The V gene end was trimmed by 7 bases and the J gene end by 1 base; junction bases not matched to a gene: 15. CDR3 nucleotides: TGTGCCAGCACCAAGTGGGGGACCCGACTAGCGGGGGGCCAAGAGACCCAGTACTTC. This sequence encodes CASTKWGTRLAGGQETQYF.

There are a few counts of this clonotype. The chain employs TRBV28 and TRBJ2-1; D is possibly TRBD1 (6 bases). The CDR3 runs to 14 residues. Per germline, CDR1 MDHEN and CDR2 SYDVKM. The germline V and J ends were trimmed by 11 bases and 8 bases, with 22 bases remaining between them. CDR3 nucleotides: TGTGCCGGCGGGCTAGGGGGTTTTCAAGATGAGCAGTTCTTC. It specifies CAGGLGGFQDEQFF.

This clonotype was seen a handful of times. V usage is TRBV2 and J usage is TRBJ1-4, with TRBD1 identical over 9 bases. V trimming: 6 bases; J trimming: 5 bases; junction bases outside the gene matches: 4. CDR3 length: 14 amino acids. In germline, CDR1 is SNHLY, CDR2 FYNNEI. Here the CDR3 DNA reads TGTGCCAGCAGGCCTACAGGGGGCAATGAAAAACTGTTTTTT. It specifies CASRPTGGNEKLFF.

This chain links TRBV29-1 with TRBJ1-5, with D hard to call. The CDR3 totals 13 residues. Between the trimmed V and J ends, which lost 6 bases and 6 bases, there was a span of 15 bases. The V gene's germline CDR1 is SQVTM and CDR2 ANQGSEA. The CDR3 sequence: CSVGTELGQPQHF. The CDR3 DNA sequence: TGCAGCGTGGGTACAGAGCTGGGTCAGCCCCAGCATTTT.

This clonotype was seen a handful of times. The chain is built from TRBV9 and TRBJ2-6; the D call may be TRBD1 or TRBD2 (5 bases each). Looked up from germline, CDR1 is SGDLS and CDR2 is YYNGEE. The length of the CDR3 is 17 residues. V lost 4 bases and J lost 0, with 14 bases in between. CDR3 DNA: TGTGCCAGCAGCCCGTGGGACGGTAGCTCTGGGGCCAACGTCCTGACTTTC. Translating it yields CASSPWDGSSGANVLTF.

This clonotype has only a few counts. The chain joins TRBV3-1 to TRBJ2-1, with TRBD2 identical over 7 bases. CDR3 length equals 14 residues. The germline V gene encodes CDR1 LGHDT and CDR2 YNNKEL (reference sequence). The J segment lost 7 bases and the V segment lost 1 base, leaving 4 bases of the junction unmatched. The CDR3 here is CASSQGEGSNEQFF. CDR3 nucleotide sequence: TGTGCCAGCAGCCAAGGGGAGGGCAGTAATGAGCAGTTCTTC.

This clonotype was picked up many times. The chain carries TRBV11-2 and TRBJ1-2; D not resolved. With 1 base removed from V and 5 bases from J, the gap between germline ends came to 5 bases. The length of the CDR3 is 12 residues. Germline CDR1 reads SGHAT; CDR2 reads FQNNGV. Here the CDR3 DNA reads TGTGCCAGCAGCTTAGGGGTTTATGGCTACACCTTC. This encodes CASSLGVYGYTF.